This T cell receptor beta chain was identified in a study of shared clonotypes between healthy human individuals (dated by TCRdb to 2018 to 2021). Describing the broader study: Three men and two women, aged 18 to 49 years, made up the cohort. For each donor, CD4 naive and CD4 memory were each given three plates, CD8 naive was given two plates, and CD8 memory was given one plate. To estimate repertoire size and how much clonotype sharing occurs between individuals, the study deeply sequenced the blood TCR repertoires of several healthy adults. To increase sequencing depth and limit assay-specific biases, different laboratories used diverse techniques to prepare libraries and sequence TCR repertoires. Leukapheresis yielded between about 0.9 and 9.5 billion PBMCs per donor.

V loses 0 bases, J loses 5 bases, and the germline ends lie 7 bases apart. Inclusive of the bounding cysteine and phenylalanine, the CDR3 is 12 residues long. Only the CDR3 portion is preserved as DNA: 36 bases, with reading frame beginning at the first base. In the germline V gene, CDR1 corresponds to SQVTM and CDR2 to ANQGSEA. The donors were healthy, HIV-negative adults who had no recently reported acute infections or vaccinations. All donors were Caucasian adults living in Nashville, Tennessee, USA. CD4+ T cells were enriched by magnetic negative selection; naive cells were then positively selected on CD45RA, and the negative fraction formed the memory subset. Blood was obtained by leukapheresis, after which PBMCs were separated by Ficoll-Histopaque density gradient centrifugation and cryopreserved in liquid nitrogen vapor phase. Purity and quantity of every magnetically sorted T cell population were checked by analytical flow cytometry. Genomic DNA was isolated from every sorted fraction and measured by UV absorbance on a Nanodrop 2000c.

A remark on this clone: Its antigen specificity is not known. One base away there is no much larger clone; base qualities are not given.

Overall results and qualifications from the work: Based on pairwise subsampling, the degree of clonotype sharing among donors was expected to be affected by sequencing depth. About 5% of naive CD4, around 3.5% of naive CD8, about 2.5% of memory CD4, and more than 0.35% of memory CD8 clonotypes were shared across several donors. Sampling was limited to blood, and TCR repertoires in tissue likely differ from TCR repertoires in blood. The genetic and exposure-history diversity represented was limited by the small number of donors. Rarefaction of sorted-subset datasets indicated incomplete sequencing despite the large sequencing depth. Compared with non-shared clonotypes, clonotypes shared by all four sorted-subset donors had higher generation probabilities. Naive subsets generally had larger estimated clonotype richness than memory subsets.

Using the deep immunoSEQ assay, multiplex PCR amplified TCR CDR3 regions from genomic DNA. Extracted genomic DNA from each cell subset was distributed evenly across all wells of several immunoSEQ 96-well plates, and each plate was treated as a replicate. For sorted subsets, approximately 0.2 ug of genomic DNA, equivalent to 25,000 to 35,000 T cell genomes, went into each replicate PCR. Purified libraries were quantified with a Qubit 3.0 fluorometer, sized on a Bioanalyzer 2100, and re-quantified with the KAPA Library Quantification kit. Every immunoSEQ 96-well plate was sequenced on a dedicated single-read 150-cycle Illumina NextSeq 550 flow cell. The source study handled its data this way. The immunoSEQ output contained only junctional sequences without quality scores, so filtering could not match that applied to full-length reads. Sequences were annotated with PyIR, a Python wrapper for IgBLAST v1.9, using IMGT germline references to assign V/J genes and CDR3. Reads with weak V/J assignments (E-value above 1e-6), missing CDR3, stop codons, out-of-frame junctions, or ambiguous translated residues were removed. V3J clonotypes were defined as sequences sharing the same inferred V gene, J gene, and CDR3 amino acid sequence. Percentage overlap between repertoires was computed as shared unique clonotypes divided by the size of the smaller repertoire. Repertoire richness was assessed with RTK rarefaction, the Chao1 estimator, and Recon v2.1 estimates of unobserved clonotypes. OLGA was used to compute generation probabilities for all TCRbeta clonotypes that the gDNA method yielded from a handful of donors. This immuneACCESS table, as held by TCRdb, lists in-frame sequences with V and J called but not all clones. Of the missing ones, under half trace to an unresolved V gene in checked studies; the others have no known cause. Clonal size and the V and J genes are those of that table, whereas D and trimming came from the DNA. In all, the sample holds over a million clones, and about 96% of those were seen once. Together, the top ten hold over 1% of the sample.

What was sequenced was naive CD4+ T cells sorted from blood. The label giving this sample's cell subset or site can be read as: CD45RA+ positively selected. The rearrangement combines TRBV29-1 with TRBJ2-5, with no D gene named confidently. This sequence was found in a man younger than 40 in good health. At the DNA level, the sequence is TGCAGCGTTGAAGAGGGTGTGGAGACCCAGTACTTC. It translates as CSVEEGVETQYF.